The 5 T cell receptor beta chains given below trace back to one sample, sequenced in a study of T cell responses to AZD1222 COVID-19 vaccine. Sequencing was performed with immunoSEQ multiplex PCR; in TCRdb, only in-frame clones are kept and a portion is missing. The table has about 100,000 clones, roughly nine tenths seen once. The sequences come from peripheral blood, collected on day 0 of AZD1222 vaccination. Receptors originate from an adult in good health.

The rearrangement joins TRBV6-2 or TRBV6-3 to TRBJ2-7; D ambiguous. This CDR3 has 19 residues. Trimming cost V 0 bases and J 5 bases, with 26 bases left between them. Germline assignment: CDR1 MNHEY and CDR2 SVGEGT. CDR3 region: CASSYSIEPWRYNTDEQYF. As DNA, the CDR3 is TGTGCCAGCAGTTACTCGATTGAACCGTGGCGGTACAACACGGACGAGCAGTACTTC.

This sequence joins TRBV19 and TRBJ2-1, with D maybe TRBD2 (6 bases). The CDR3 is made up of 12 amino acids. Germline values: CDR1 LNHDA, CDR2 SQIVND (reference sequence). Trimming left V 9 bases short and J 13 bases short, with 19 bases between. The CDR3 DNA is TGTGCCAGCGCGGGCGGGGCGAGTCGCCAGTTCTTC. It codes for CASAGGASRQFF.

The chain links TRBV19 to TRBJ1-4; 7 positions match TRBD1. J gave up 8 bases and V 6 bases, and 9 bases lay outside the gene matches. This CDR3 contains 14 residues. Germline V gene data show CDR1 as LNHDA and CDR2 as SQIVND (reference sequence). Here the CDR3 reads CASSLTGRGEKLFF. CDR3 bases: TGTGCCAGTAGCCTGACAGGGAGAGGAGAAAAACTGTTTTTT. The full variable domain, with the rest looked up from reference TRBV19 and TRBJ1-4, is DGGITQSPKYLFRKEGQNVTLSCEQNLNHDAMYWYRQDPGQGLRLIYYSQIVNDFQKGDIAEGYSVSREKKESFPLTVTSAQKNPTAFYLCASSLTGRGEKLFFGSGTQLSVL.

This sequence joins TRBV6-2 or TRBV6-3 and TRBJ1-5; D uncertain. Germline lookup yields CDR1 MNHEY and CDR2 SVGEGT. Trimming cost V 2 bases and J 0 bases, with 11 bases left between them. The CDR3 length is 16 residues. The DNA for the CDR3 is TGTGCCAGCAGTTACGGTAGCAGCTATAGCAATCAGCCCCAGCATTTT. Encoded protein: CASSYGSSYSNQPQHF.

This chain connects TRBV11-2 to TRBJ2-1; D is tentatively TRBD1 or TRBD2 (5 bases each). In germline, CDR1 is SGHAT, CDR2 FQNNGV. Trimming left V 4 bases short and J 9 bases short, with 22 bases between. This CDR3 region has 16 residues. In nucleotides, the CDR3 is TGTGCCAGCAGCTATCTGACGGGCCCCGGGGCGATTGAGCAGTTCTTC. It yields the protein CASSYLTGPGAIEQFF.